One and the same sample provided the 9 T cell receptor beta chains below, sequenced in a study of graft-versus-host responses after intestinal transplantation. The method was immunoSEQ multiplex PCR; TCRdb's version includes in-frame clones alone and lacks a portion of them. In the table there are around 97,000 clones, around 91% of which are singletons. Their cognate antigens are unknown. The specimen was unstimulated CD4+ T cells sorted from spleen or lymph node cells, collected before transplant. The receptor source for this set is a human donor who was the organ donor for an intestinal transplant.

The chain recombines TRBV7-2 with TRBJ1-3; D is undetermined. This CDR3 has 14 amino acids. The germline CDR1 and CDR2 sequences are SGHTA and FQGNSA. With 3 bases removed from V and 3 bases from J, the gap between germline ends came to 9 bases. The CDR3 DNA sequence: TGTGCCAGCAGCTTCTCGGCGGATGGAAACACCATATATTTT. This gives the protein CASSFSADGNTIYF.

The V gene is TRBV2, the J gene TRBJ2-3; 11 nucleotides line up with TRBD2. CDR3 length: 17 residues. Germline V gene data show CDR1 as SNHLY and CDR2 as FYNNEI. J was trimmed by 3 bases and V by 2 bases; bases with no gene match: 7. The DNA of the CDR3 is TGTGCCAGCAGTGAATCCCTAGCGGGGGGTTGGACAGATACGCAGTATTTT. This gives the protein CASSESLAGGWTDTQYF. The variable domain in full, with the rest retrieved from reference TRBV2 and TRBJ2-3, is EPEVTQTPSHQVTQMGQEVILRCVPISNHLYFYWYRQILGQKVEFLVSFYNNEISEKSEIFDDQFSVERPDGSNFTLKIRSTKLEDSAMYFCASSESLAGGWTDTQYFGPGTRLTVL.

The rearrangement uses TRBV5-1 and TRBJ1-5, with D unclear. The CDR3 totals 15 residues. Germline assignment: CDR1 SGHRS and CDR2 YFSETQ. Trimming pared 7 bases from V and 0 bases from J, leaving 14 bases between. The CDR3 DNA sequence: TGCGCCAGCCCCCCCGGCGGGCATAGCAATCAGCCCCAGCATTTT. This translates into CASPPGGHSNQPQHF.

The rearrangement uses TRBV19 and TRBJ1-3; D is uncertain. Trimming took 0 bases from V and 6 from J, leaving 9 bases between them. The germline CDR1 and CDR2 sequences are LNHDA and SQIVND (reference sequence). The length of the CDR3 is 14 residues. The CDR3: CASSIDPSLNTIYF. Here the CDR3 DNA reads TGTGCCAGTAGTATAGACCCGTCGTTAAACACCATATATTTT.

The chain couples TRBV18 to TRBJ2-3; D is ambiguous. CDR1 is KGHSH, CDR2 LQKENI, per germline. With 2 bases removed from V and 2 bases from J, the gap between germline ends came to 14 bases. This CDR3 region has 16 residues. DNA of the CDR3: TGTGCCAGCTCACCATTTCACAGAAAATTCACAGATACGCAGTATTTT. Translated, it gives CASSPFHRKFTDTQYF. Full variable domain (rest looked up from reference TRBV18 and TRBJ2-3): NAGVMQNPRHLVRRRGQEARLRCSPMKGHSHVYWYRQLPEEGLKFMVYLQKENIIDESGMPKERFSAEFPKEGPSILRIQQVVRGDSAAYFCASSPFHRKFTDTQYFGPGTRLTVL.

The V call is TRBV6-4, the J call TRBJ1-4; 7 nucleotides line up with TRBD1. V was clipped by 10 bases and J by 7 bases; unmatched bases: 3. The CDR3 is 11 amino acids. The V gene's germline CDR1 is MRHNA and CDR2 SNTAGT. The CDR3 coding sequence is TGTGCCACCCGACAGGGTGAAAAACTGTTTTTT. The encoded protein is CATRQGEKLFF.

CDR3 sequence reads: CASSWAGDWRTDTQYF. The CDR3 region has the DNA TGTGCCAGCAGCTGGGCGGGGGACTGGCGCACAGATACGCAGTATTTT. J is TRBJ2-3 and V is TRBV7-6, with 7 nucleotides matching TRBD2. Per germline, CDR1 SGHVS and CDR2 FNYEAQ. V shed 4 bases, J shed 1 base, and the junction held 8 bases outside the gene matches. The CDR3 is made up of 16 amino acids.

The gene calls are TRBV2 and TRBJ2-5, with 12 bases fitting TRBD2. This CDR3 region has 18 residues. The germline CDR1 and CDR2 sequences are SNHLY and FYNNEI. Trimming cost V 4 bases and J 2 bases; bases outside gene matches: 11. The CDR3 is CASSARRLAGGEQETQYF. The CDR3 DNA follows: TGTGCCAGCAGTGCGCGGCGGCTAGCGGGGGGGGAACAAGAGACCCAGTACTTC.

V and J are TRBV11-2 and TRBJ1-3; no clear D. CDR3 size: 17 residues. Germline V lookup: CDR1 SGHAT, CDR2 FQNNGV. The ends were cut back, 0 bases at V and 3 bases at J, with 15 bases in the middle. The CDR3 nucleotides are TGTGCCAGCAGCTTAGAGGATCGGGGTACGTTTGGAAACACCATATATTTT. Translation: CASSLEDRGTFGNTIYF.